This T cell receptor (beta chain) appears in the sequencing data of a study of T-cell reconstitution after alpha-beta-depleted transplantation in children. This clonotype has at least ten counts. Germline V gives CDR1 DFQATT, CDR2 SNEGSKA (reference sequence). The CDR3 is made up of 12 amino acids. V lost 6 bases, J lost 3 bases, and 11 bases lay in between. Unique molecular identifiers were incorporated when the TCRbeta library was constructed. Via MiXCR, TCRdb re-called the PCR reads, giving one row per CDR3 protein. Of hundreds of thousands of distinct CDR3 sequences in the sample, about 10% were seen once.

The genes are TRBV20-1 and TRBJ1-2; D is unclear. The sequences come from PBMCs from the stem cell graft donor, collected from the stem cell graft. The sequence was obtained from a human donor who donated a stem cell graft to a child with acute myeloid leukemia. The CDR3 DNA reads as TGCAGTGCGGGAGGGATAGACTATGGCTACACCTTC. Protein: CSAGGIDYGYTF.